Following are 21 T cell receptor beta chains from one sample sequenced in a study of control samples from healthy donors and cancer patients. Here immunoSEQ multiplex PCR was the method, and the copy in TCRdb shows in-frame clones only, minus some. This table holds fewer than 200,000 clones, nearly 96% found once. Sequenced sample: blood. The receptors stem from a woman in her 30s in good health.

In DNA form, the CDR3 reads TGTGCCAGCAGTGATACAGACAGGGTTGAGCAGTTCTTC. Protein sequence: CASSDTDRVEQFF. V and J are TRBV6-4 and TRBJ2-1; 7 bases fit TRBD1. This CDR3 has 13 residues. J lost 9 bases, V lost 3 bases, and 5 bases had no gene match. Germline V CDR1 and CDR2: MRHNA, SNTAGT.

The V call is TRBV7-2, the J call TRBJ1-2, with D uncertain. Germline lookup yields CDR1 SGHTA and CDR2 FQGNSA. The CDR3 extends over 13 amino acids. V was pared by 2 bases and J by 5 bases, with 9 bases between. This CDR3 is CASSLSAGYGYTF. The CDR3 DNA sequence: TGTGCCAGCAGCTTATCGGCGGGTTATGGCTACACCTTC. Using reference TRBV7-2 and TRBJ1-2 for the parts outside the CDR3, the full variable domain is GAGVSQSPSNKVTEKGKDVELRCDPISGHTALYWYRQSLGQGLEFLIYFQGNSAPDKSGLPSDRFSAERTGGSVSTLTIQRTQQEDSAVYLCASSLSAGYGYTFGSGTRLTVV.

This chain uses TRBV7-6 with TRBJ2-5; no reliable D call. The CDR3 spans 12 residues. CDR1 is SGHVS, CDR2 FNYEAQ, per germline. Trimming pared 5 bases from V and 4 bases from J, leaving 8 bases between. The CDR3 DNA is TGTGCCAGCAGCCACCTAGGAGAGACCCAGTACTTC. Translating it yields CASSHLGETQYF.

The chain employs TRBV27 and TRBJ2-2, with D hard to call. Germline V gene sequence: CDR1 MNHEY, CDR2 SMNVEV (reference sequence). The CDR3 loop spans 17 amino acids. V was cut by 1 base and J by 2 bases, with 14 bases left in between. CDR3 sequence: CASSLWLGLDNTGELFF. The CDR3 nucleotides are TGTGCCAGCAGTTTATGGTTAGGGCTAGATAACACCGGGGAGCTGTTTTTT.

The chain employs TRBV20-1 and TRBJ2-1, with 16 bases matching TRBD2. The CDR3 contains 16 residues. Looked up from germline, CDR1 is DFQATT and CDR2 is SNEGSKA (reference sequence). The V and J ends lost 6 bases and 9 bases, in that order; junction bases with no gene match: 11. CDR3 region: CSASPGTSGGAIEQFF. The CDR3 coding sequence is TGCAGTGCCAGTCCCGGGACTAGCGGGGGGGCCATTGAGCAGTTCTTC.

This clone was seen more than once but under ten times. J is TRBJ2-2 and V is TRBV6-4, with TRBD2 identical over 12 bases. The CDR3 consists of 17 residues. Germline CDR1 is MRHNA and CDR2 is SNTAGT. The ends lost 6 bases at V and 0 bases at J; junction bases unmatched: 5. In nucleotides, the CDR3 is TGTGCCAGCAGCCCGACTAGCGGGGGCGCGAACACCGGGGAGCTGTTTTTT. This codes for CASSPTSGGANTGELFF.

The chain combines TRBV2 with TRBJ1-5, with a possible D match to TRBD1 (6 bases). This CDR3 comprises 13 residues. Looked up from germline, CDR1 is SNHLY and CDR2 is FYNNEI. With 5 bases removed from V and 7 bases from J, the gap between germline ends came to 12 bases. The CDR3 DNA reads TGTGCCAGCAGTTGGGGGGGCGAACAGCCCCAGCATTTT. Translated, it gives CASSWGGEQPQHF.

V usage is TRBV25-1 and J usage is TRBJ1-1; 10 bases match TRBD1. J gave up 2 bases and V 4 bases, and 10 bases lay outside the gene matches. Germline V gives CDR1 MGHDK, CDR2 SYGVNS. This CDR3 contains 17 residues. The CDR3 DNA reads TGTGCCAGCAGTGCCCCCGGGACAGGGGCGCACAACACTGAAGCTTTCTTT. This gives the protein CASSAPGTGAHNTEAFF.

The CDR3 DNA reads TGTGCCTGGAGAGGCGGGGACACTGAAGCTTTCTTT. This codes for CAWRGGDTEAFF. The rearrangement joins TRBV30 to TRBJ1-1; D ambiguous. From germline, CDR1 is GTSNPN and CDR2 SVGIG (reference sequence). The length of the CDR3 is 12 residues. Trimming took 3 bases from V and 3 from J, leaving 8 bases between them.

This chain uses TRBV7-9 with TRBJ1-1; the D gene is possibly TRBD1 (5 bases). The ends were cut back, 2 bases at V and 7 bases at J, with 11 bases in the middle. CDR3 length: 13 residues. Germline-derived CDR1 and CDR2 are SEHNR and FQNEAQ (reference sequence). The CDR3 protein is CASSLTSGGEAFF. In DNA form, the CDR3 reads TGTGCCAGCAGCTTAACAAGCGGGGGTGAAGCTTTCTTT.

The gene calls are TRBV9 and TRBJ2-3; the D gene is possibly TRBD1 (6 bases). Looked up from germline, CDR1 is SGDLS and CDR2 is YYNGEE. V dropped 4 bases and J dropped 5 bases, with 14 bases sitting between them. The CDR3 totals 14 residues. CDR3: CASSPLQGQDTQYF. The DNA for the CDR3 is TGTGCCAGCAGCCCATTACAGGGACAAGATACGCAGTATTTT.

The CDR3 sequence: CASSPPPGQGMAYEQYF. In DNA form, the CDR3 reads TGTGCCAGCAGCCCCCCTCCGGGACAGGGGATGGCCTACGAGCAGTACTTC. This chain links TRBV3-1 (or the pseudogene TRBV3-2) with TRBJ2-7, with 10 bases identical to TRBD1. Unmatched junction bases numbered 11, after V lost 4 bases and J lost 2 bases. Germline V CDR1 and CDR2: LGHDT, YNNKEL (reference sequence). The CDR3 covers 17 residues.

V and J are TRBV27 and TRBJ1-1, with D tentatively TRBD1 (5 bases). V lost 4 bases and J 4 bases, leaving 7 bases between the germline ends. Germline V gene lookup returns CDR1 MNHEY and CDR2 SMNVEV (reference sequence). The CDR3 covers 12 residues. CDR3 nucleotides: TGTGCCAGCAGTTCCGGGGGCACTGAAGCTTTCTTT. It codes for CASSSGGTEAFF.

The chain combines TRBV7-2 with TRBJ2-1; the D is unclear. The CDR3 loop spans 11 amino acids. CDR1 and CDR2 (germline): SGHTA, FQGNSA. V was trimmed by 6 bases and J by 7 bases, leaving 7 bases between them. Here the CDR3 DNA reads TGTGCCAGCAGGAGATGGAATGAGCAGTTCTTC. This translates into CASRRWNEQFF.

The chain combines TRBV9 with TRBJ2-5; TRBD1 might be the D (5 bases). Germline V lookup: CDR1 SGDLS, CDR2 YYNGEE. V was clipped by 9 bases and J by 10 bases, with 13 bases between them. The length of the CDR3 is 10 residues. In nucleotides, the CDR3 is TGTGCCACCAGTACAGGTGTCCAGTACTTC. Translation: CATSTGVQYF.

V and J are TRBV30 and TRBJ1-2; possibly TRBD1 for D (6 bases). The CDR3 totals 14 residues. CDR1 GTSNPN and CDR2 SVGIG come from the germline V gene (reference sequence). V was trimmed by 0 bases and J by 3 bases, leaving 11 bases between them. The CDR3 nucleotides read TGTGCCTGGAGTGTACGGGGGGGCTACTATGGCTACACCTTC. Translating it yields CAWSVRGGYYGYTF.

The gene calls are TRBV2 and TRBJ1-1; weak D call: TRBD1 (5 bases). CDR3 length: 11 residues. With 4 bases removed from V and 7 bases from J, the gap between germline ends came to 7 bases. CDR1 and CDR2 from the germline V gene are SNHLY and FYNNEI. The CDR3 loop is CASSVGGEAFF. Here the CDR3 DNA reads TGTGCCAGCAGTGTTGGGGGTGAAGCTTTCTTT.

This rearrangement joins TRBV10-3 to TRBJ2-1; 11 bases fit TRBD2. V lost 10 bases, J lost 1 base, and 9 bases stayed unmatched. This CDR3 has 16 amino acids. Germline CDR1 is ENHRY and CDR2 is SYGVKD. The CDR3 reads CATAPSGRNSYNEQFF. The CDR3 DNA reads TGTGCCACCGCCCCTAGCGGGAGGAATTCCTACAATGAGCAGTTCTTC.

This chain uses TRBV19 with TRBJ2-2; TRBD1 or TRBD2 may be the D gene (5 bases each). Germline V gives CDR1 LNHDA, CDR2 SQIVND (reference sequence). The germline V and J ends were trimmed by 6 bases and 6 bases, with 14 bases remaining between them. The CDR3 is 14 residues long. CDR3 coding DNA: TGTGCCAGTAGAAGGGACGGCCTTTCCGGGGAGCTGTTTTTT. Residues: CASRRDGLSGELFF.

V is TRBV6-5 and J is TRBJ1-1; no firm D call. The V gene lost 4 bases and the J gene lost 4 bases, with 10 bases spanning the gap. Germline CDR1 MNHEY, CDR2 SVGAGI. The CDR3 length is 13 residues. CDR3 bases: TGTGCCAGCAGTTCCCCGGGTATCACTGAAGCTTTCTTT. It translates to CASSSPGITEAFF.

The J gene is TRBJ1-1, the V gene TRBV30, with D hard to call. CDR3 length equals 13 residues. Trimming removed 2 bases at V and 5 bases at J, with 12 bases between. CDR1 and CDR2 from the germline V gene are GTSNPN and SVGIG (reference sequence). The CDR3 bases are TGTGCCTGGAGTTATTCGGGTGAGACTGAAGCTTTCTTT. It yields the protein CAWSYSGETEAFF.